This T cell receptor beta chain was recorded in a study of radiation and T cells in renal cell carcinoma (dated by TCRdb to about 2020). A note on the overall study: The samples were drawn from a clinical trial, where primary renal cell carcinomas were treated with 15 Gy of stereotactic body radiation therapy and then removed by nephrectomy 4 weeks afterward. In total, some 52 samples underwent TCR beta sequencing: about 25 tumors plus 27 peripheral blood samples. Across all 55 or so samples, several million unique CDR3 nucleotide sequences encoding some 2.6 million unique CDR3 amino acid sequences were identified.

The intended sense of this specimen's time point label: blood 2 weeks post-SBRT. This specimen's treatment or condition label, per the study, means: 15 Gy SBRT to primary tumor, nephrectomy 4 weeks later. To follow tumor-enriched clonotypes, serial peripheral blood was collected from radiation-treated patients at baseline and at 2 weeks and 4 weeks after SBRT. Every patient's renal cell carcinoma showed clear cell pathology. Genomic DNA for TCR sequencing was prepared using the QIAamp DNA Blood Mini Kit (Qiagen). The analyses included only samples that passed all quality control checks. The germline V gene sets CDR1 to SQVTM and CDR2 to ANQGSEA. V ends up 3 bases short and J 4 bases short, with an unmatched junction base count of 5. Taken from cysteine to phenylalanine, the CDR3 has 13 residues. Only CDR3 DNA remains: 39 bases, in frame from the first base. What the authors observed across the whole study: The single-armed trial design could not address effects of radiation dose or scheduling on the TCR repertoire. Because no pretreatment tumor biopsies were available, whether clonotypes were present in the tumor at baseline could not be determined. Tracking of blood repertoire dynamics stopped at three to five weeks after treatment, with no follow-up past that point. An increase in top tumor clonotypes in blood was observed from baseline to 2 weeks post-radiation, followed by contraction by 4 weeks, which was taken to suggest transient expansion of tumor-resident clones.

A note on this clone: No cognate antigen has been identified for it. Base-call qualities are not available, and no considerably larger clone is one nucleotide away.

The immunoSEQ kit was used, according to the manufacturer's recommendations, to generate TCR beta libraries from genomic DNA. To prepare libraries, a first multiplex PCR with proprietary primers was run, followed by a second PCR that added unique barcodes, and a bead cleanup was done after each round. A positive control reaction and a negative control reaction, both provided in the kit, were run with every batch of samples. The final libraries were assessed on an Agilent 4200 TapeStation D1000 ScreenTape, pooled by volume, and quantified by qPCR. An Illumina NextSeq500 fitted with a MidOutput 150-cycle cartridge performed the sequencing, running 156 Read1 cycles and 15 Index1 cycles with the kit's custom primers. The pooled library was loaded at 0.9 to 1 pM with a 20% PhiX control spike-in. Per the original workflow: Vendor-processed data were analyzed in R, with a clonotype defined as all T cells sharing the same CDR3 nucleotide sequence. In the clone abundance analyses, frequencies in each sample were normalized to that sample's 10,000 most abundant clones. Public T cell clones, which averaged fewer than five per sample, were excluded before analysis. An abundance difference of at least 32-fold between compartments was the criterion for calling clonotypes tumor-enriched or baseline blood-enriched. A beta-binomial differential abundance model was used to identify clonotypes that expanded or contracted between blood time points. Tumor-blood repertoire similarity was measured with the Baroni-Urbani and Buser coefficient, and group comparisons used two-tailed Wilcoxon tests in R. TCRdb provides this immuneACCESS table in a form limited to in-frame rearrangements. Some clones are lacking; in checked studies, under half of them reflect an unresolved V gene, and why the rest are absent is not known. Clone size and V and J calls were adopted from that table, with D and trimming inferred from the DNA. The sample table records 70,000 to 80,000 clones; roughly 85% of these occur just once. The biggest ten clones account for around 21% of the sample.

This sequence originates from a woman between 45 and 60 years old with renal cell carcinoma. The specimen was blood, collected from a patient whose treatment included radiotherapy and nephrectomy. The chain employs TRBV29-1 and TRBJ1-2, and TRBD1 aligns with 7 junction nucleotides. The nucleotide sequence reads TGCAGCGTTGAGAGGGGGCTGAGCTATGGCTACACCTTC. Its protein is CSVERGLSYGYTF.